Reported below is one TCR beta chain. This sample was included in a study of blood T cell repertoires in COVID-19. Turning to the study itself: There were acute and convalescent COVID-19 samples, and they came from the United States, Italy and Spain. PBMCs, B-cell-depleted T cells, or T cells were the source of the cDNA or gDNA that made up the material.

Authors' methods: For nucleated cells, counts were estimated from reference gene primer amplification. Method: immunoSEQ multiplex PCR; TCRdb's copy keeps in-frame clones and lacks some. D and trimming were read from the DNA, whereas the V and J calls and clone size are those reported in that table. The data contain 90,000 to 150,000 clones, about 91% of them singletons. In germline, CDR1 is MGHDK, CDR2 SYGVNS. The length of the CDR3 is 14 residues. V lost 3 bases, J lost 7 bases, and 12 bases lay in between. This chain uses TRBV25-1 with TRBJ1-4; perhaps TRBD1 as D (6 bases). Sequenced: peripheral blood. The receptor was derived from a woman aged 45-65 years with active or convalescent COVID-19. The CDR3 DNA reads as TGTGCCAGCAGTGAGGGGGCGGGCGCTGAAAAACTGTTTTTT. Its protein is CASSEGAGAEKLFF.